These 28 T cell receptor beta chains were all obtained from the same sample, sequenced in a study of blood T cell repertoires in COVID-19. Sequenced by immunoSEQ multiplex PCR; TCRdb stores in-frame clones only, minus some. The table lists roughly 130,000 clones, over 75% of them singletons, with over 9.5% in the top ten. Sequenced: peripheral blood. Receptors were obtained from a man aged 60 to 69 with active or convalescent COVID-19.

The genes are TRBV28 and TRBJ2-7, with 7 bases fitting TRBD1. J lost 0 bases, V lost 4 bases, and 12 bases had no gene match. The CDR3 loop spans 17 amino acids. Germline V gives CDR1 MDHEN, CDR2 SYDVKM. This chain's CDR3 is CASSSRATGPSSYEQYF. Here the CDR3 DNA reads TGTGCCAGCAGTTCAAGGGCGACAGGGCCAAGCTCCTACGAGCAGTACTTC. Combining the CDR3 with reference TRBV28 and TRBJ2-7 gives the whole variable domain DVKVTQSSRYLVKRTGEKVFLECVQDMDHENMFWYRQDPGLGLRLIYFSYDVKMKEKGDIPEGYSVSREKKERFSLILESASTNQTSMYLCASSSRATGPSSYEQYFGPGTRLTVT.

The V and J genes are TRBV7-2 and TRBJ2-3; a possible D gene is TRBD2 (5 bases). In germline, CDR1 is SGHTA, CDR2 FQGNSA. The CDR3 covers 13 residues. The ends were cut back, 6 bases at V and 4 bases at J, with 11 bases in the middle. The CDR3: CASRGSSADTQYF. DNA of the CDR3: TGTGCCAGCAGGGGTAGTAGCGCAGATACGCAGTATTTT.

CDR3 region: CASSHLSGRHRYSNQPQHF. CDR3 DNA sequence: TGTGCCAGCAGTCACCTTTCGGGTAGGCACCGATATAGCAATCAGCCCCAGCATTTT. This chain links TRBV6-6 with TRBJ1-5; the D is unclear. With 5 bases removed from V and 0 bases from J, the gap between germline ends came to 23 bases. The CDR3 totals 19 residues. Germline V gene lookup returns CDR1 MNHNY and CDR2 SVGAGI (reference sequence).

This chain uses TRBV6-2 or TRBV6-3 with TRBJ2-5, with TRBD1 matching 9 bases. This CDR3 is 14 amino acids long. Per germline, CDR1 MNHEY and CDR2 SVGEGT. V was clipped by 6 bases and J by 5 bases; unmatched bases: 7. This chain's CDR3 is CASSWTGVGETQYF. In DNA, the CDR3 is TGTGCCAGCAGCTGGACAGGGGTCGGTGAGACCCAGTACTTC.

The gene calls are TRBV27 and TRBJ2-7, with 13 positions matching TRBD2. The CDR3 loop spans 17 amino acids. J was trimmed by 3 bases and V by 0 bases; bases with no gene match: 5. CDR1 is MNHEY and CDR2 is SMNVEV in the germline V gene (reference sequence). CDR3 coding DNA: TGTGCCAGCAGTTTATCGTGGGGACTAGCGGGGTTCTACGAGCAGTACTTC. Translated: CASSLSWGLAGFYEQYF.

V gene TRBV11-2 combines with J gene TRBJ2-5; 9 bases are a match to TRBD1. Unmatched junction bases numbered 7, after V lost 5 bases and J lost 3 bases. The CDR3 spans 15 residues. Germline CDR1 is SGHAT and CDR2 is FQNNGV. CDR3 amino acids: CASSAIRDREETQYF. The DNA for the CDR3 is TGTGCCAGCAGCGCCATCCGGGACAGGGAAGAGACCCAGTACTTC.

The chain joins TRBV5-4 to TRBJ1-4, with TRBD1 matching over 8 bases. With V trimmed by 1 base and J by 6 bases, 8 bases remained unmatched. The length of the CDR3 is 16 residues. CDR1 is SGHNT, CDR2 YYREEE, per germline (reference sequence). The CDR3 region has the DNA TGTGCCAGCAGCTTGTCGCCAGGACAGGGATATGAAAAACTGTTTTTT. Translated, it gives CASSLSPGQGYEKLFF.

The V call is TRBV2, the J call TRBJ2-3, with 10 bases fitting TRBD2. Germline loops: CDR1 SNHLY, CDR2 FYNNEI. The CDR3 is made up of 18 amino acids. Losses at the gene ends were 0 bases for V and 6 bases for J; bases not matched to a gene: 12. The CDR3 spells CASSEAVWTSGARDTQYF. CDR3 DNA sequence: TGTGCCAGCAGTGAAGCTGTGTGGACTAGCGGTGCCCGGGATACGCAGTATTTT.

The V and J genes are TRBV7-6 and TRBJ2-7, with D possibly being TRBD2 (5 bases). The CDR3 loop spans 11 amino acids. Germline-derived CDR1 and CDR2 are SGHVS and FNYEAQ. Trimming cost V 11 bases and J 5 bases, with 13 bases left between them. The DNA of the CDR3 is TGTGCCCTGCGGAGAGGGAACGAGCAGTACTTC. Translating it yields CALRRGNEQYF.

A remark on this clone: Additional DNA sequences in this sample encode the identical CDR3. The chain couples TRBV25-1 to TRBJ1-2; TRBD1 matches 9 bases. Germline V gene data show CDR1 as MGHDK and CDR2 as SYGVNS. The J segment lost 2 bases and the V segment lost 6 bases, leaving 1 base of the junction unmatched. The CDR3 loop spans 13 amino acids. CDR3 nucleotides: TGTGCCAGCAGGACAGGGGGGAACTATGGCTACACCTTC. Its translation is CASRTGGNYGYTF.

The rearrangement links TRBV27 to TRBJ2-1; 7 bases fit TRBD2. Germline trimming cut 2 bases from V and 10 bases from J; bases unmatched to any gene: 5. From germline, CDR1 is MNHEY and CDR2 SMNVEV (reference sequence). CDR3 size: 13 residues. Here the CDR3 DNA reads TGTGCCAGCAGTTTAAATGCGGGAGTGGAGCAGTTCTTC. Its protein product is CASSLNAGVEQFF.

The chain is built from TRBV2 and TRBJ1-1; a weak D match, TRBD1 (6 bases). The CDR3 runs to 15 residues. The germline CDR1 and CDR2 sequences are SNHLY and FYNNEI. Trimming pared 2 bases from V and 7 bases from J, leaving 17 bases between. CDR3 amino acids: CASSEKVWGGGEAFF. The CDR3 DNA follows: TGTGCCAGCAGTGAAAAGGTGTGGGGGGGCGGTGAAGCTTTCTTT.

V is TRBV23-1 and J is TRBJ2-7; 8 bases fit TRBD2. TRBV23-1 is filed as an ORF, its function uncertain. The CDR3 is 17 residues long. With 0 bases clipped from V and 2 bases from J, the junction kept 9 bases outside the gene matches. The CDR3 coding sequence is TGCGCCAGCAGTCAATCATTGGCTAGCGGGCGTCCCTACGAGCAGTACTTC. Protein: CASSQSLASGRPYEQYF.

The chain links TRBV4-1 to TRBJ2-4; possibly TRBD2 for D (6 bases). Germline V gives CDR1 MGHRA, CDR2 YSYEKL. The length of the CDR3 is 15 residues. Deletions cut 3 bases from V and 0 bases from J, with 9 bases between. The CDR3 here is CASSQEGLAKNIQYF. The CDR3 nucleotides read TGCGCCAGCAGCCAGGAGGGTCTAGCCAAAAACATTCAGTACTTC.

CDR3 amino acids: CASSKTTRTTGTKNIQYF. CDR3 nucleotide sequence: TGTGCCAGCAGCAAAACTACTAGAACAACAGGGACCAAAAACATTCAGTACTTC. The rearrangement joins TRBV21-1 to TRBJ2-4; TRBD1, the table's D call, was not compared with the DNA. TRBV21-1 is shown as a pseudogene. The CDR3 covers 18 residues.

The chain joins TRBV2 to TRBJ2-7; the D gene is possibly TRBD1 (6 bases). Trimming took 7 bases from V and 2 from J, leaving 15 bases between them. CDR1 SNHLY and CDR2 FYNNEI come from the germline V gene. The CDR3 has 14 residues. CDR3 loop: CASTAQGIPYEQYF. The CDR3 bases are TGTGCCAGCACCGCCCAGGGGATCCCCTACGAGCAGTACTTC.

The genes are TRBV5-1 and TRBJ2-2, with D tentatively TRBD2 (6 bases). Germline loops: CDR1 SGHRS, CDR2 YFSETQ. The CDR3 is 15 residues long. The V end was cut by 2 bases, the J end by 3 bases, with 11 bases between. CDR3 coding DNA: TGCGCCAGCAGCTTTTCGGGGGTCGACACCGGGGAGCTGTTTTTT. It is translated as CASSFSGVDTGELFF.

This clone was recorded only once. The missing conserved phenylalanine or tryptophan at the end of this CDR3 makes a read error likely. The DNA is omitted, as the CDR3 cannot be located on it reliably, and the CDR3 follows TCRdb's listing. The chain couples TRBV20-1 to TRBJ1-1; the table's D call of TRBD1 was not tested on the DNA. Germline lookup yields CDR1 DFQATT and CDR2 SNEGSKA (reference sequence). The CDR3 totals 10 residues, both ends included. The CDR3 loop reads CSARPDRGLY.

V gene TRBV6-2 or TRBV6-3 combines with J gene TRBJ2-5, with D perhaps matching TRBD2 (5 bases). V was shortened by 6 bases and J by 2 bases, with 19 bases between the two germline ends. This CDR3 has 16 residues. Germline V lookup: CDR1 MNHEY, CDR2 SVGEGT. CDR3 nucleotide sequence: TGTGCCAGCAGCCCTAGGCTGGGCCGGGATCAAGAGACCCAGTACTTC. Translating gives CASSPRLGRDQETQYF.

V gene TRBV27 combines with J gene TRBJ2-5; 10 bases match TRBD2. Unmatched junction bases numbered 17, after V lost 5 bases and J lost 5 bases. The V gene's germline CDR1 is MNHEY and CDR2 SMNVEV (reference sequence). The CDR3 sequence is 18 residues long. CDR3 DNA sequence: TGTGCCAGCAGTGCACCTATAGCGGGAGGTTCAAATAAGGAGACCCAGTACTTC. Amino acid sequence: CASSAPIAGGSNKETQYF.

This clone was detected once. V gene TRBV18 combines with J gene TRBJ1-1, with 8 bases fitting TRBD1. Germline-derived CDR1 and CDR2 are KGHSH and LQKENI. This CDR3 has 15 residues. V lost 4 bases, J lost 7 bases, and 11 bases stayed unmatched. This CDR3 is CASSLIPTGVDEAFF. CDR3 DNA: TGTGCCAGCTCACTAATCCCGACAGGGGTAGATGAAGCTTTCTTT.

This chain uses TRBV9 with TRBJ2-5, with TRBD1 identical over 10 bases. CDR3 size: 13 residues. Unmatched junction bases numbered 5, after V lost 7 bases and J lost 5 bases. Germline CDR1 and CDR2: SGDLS and YYNGEE. The CDR3, as DNA: TGTGCCAGCGGACCGGGACAGGGGGAGACCCAGTACTTC. Amino acid sequence: CASGPGQGETQYF.

In DNA, the CDR3 is TGTGCCAGCAGTGAACGGGGCGGGGACAATGAGCAGTTCTTC. Amino acids: CASSERGGDNEQFF. This chain links TRBV6-1 with TRBJ2-1; D is perhaps TRBD2 (6 bases). V lost 2 bases, J lost 5 bases, and 10 bases lay in between. The CDR3 sequence is 14 residues long. Germline CDR1 and CDR2: MNHNS and SASEGT.

The chain carries TRBV5-4 and TRBJ2-2, with 13 positions matching TRBD2. The junction had 5 bases not matched to a gene; V was cut back by 5 bases and J by 4 bases. Germline lookup yields CDR1 SGHNT and CDR2 YYREEE (reference sequence). The CDR3 totals 16 residues. CDR3 residues: CASSRTSGRVTGELFF. The CDR3 nucleotides are TGTGCCAGCAGTAGGACTAGCGGGAGAGTCACCGGGGAGCTGTTTTTT.

This clone appeared a single time. The chain is built from TRBV19 and TRBJ2-5; D is perhaps TRBD1 (6 bases). The V gene's germline CDR1 is LNHDA and CDR2 SQIVND (reference sequence). The CDR3 totals 15 residues. Between the trimmed V and J ends, which lost 1 base and 5 bases, there was a span of 14 bases. In nucleotides, the CDR3 is TGTGCCAGTAGTATAGCAGGGGCCGGACTTGAGACCCAGTACTTC. The encoded protein is CASSIAGAGLETQYF.

The chain has TRBV9 and TRBJ1-1; D unclear. CDR3 size: 14 residues. Germline CDR1 reads SGDLS; CDR2 reads YYNGEE. The V end lost 1 base, the J end lost 5 bases, and 12 bases lay between the germline ends. CDR3 region: CASSVSNSRTEAFF. The CDR3, as DNA: TGTGCCAGCAGCGTAAGCAATTCGAGGACTGAAGCTTTCTTT.

The V call is TRBV19, the J call TRBJ1-1; a weak D match, TRBD1 (5 bases). Trimming took off 7 bases at V and 3 bases at J, with 18 bases between the two ends. There are 15 residues in the CDR3. CDR1 is LNHDA and CDR2 is SQIVND in the germline V gene (reference sequence). The CDR3 is CASNKGTQGDTEAFF. For the CDR3, the DNA is TGTGCCAGTAATAAGGGGACTCAGGGTGACACTGAAGCTTTCTTT.

CDR3 DNA sequence: TGCAGCGTTGACCTTCTAGCGACTAACTACAATGAGCAGTTCTTC. Protein product: CSVDLLATNYNEQFF. The chain combines TRBV29-1 with TRBJ2-1, with D maybe TRBD2 (6 bases). The CDR3 consists of 15 residues. Trimming took off 3 bases at V and 3 bases at J, with 15 bases between the two ends. Germline assignment: CDR1 SQVTM and CDR2 ANQGSEA.